This T cell receptor beta chain was found in a study of T cell responses to AZD1222 COVID-19 vaccine. Broader study findings: None of the repertoires were sampled until the peak T cell response had passed. Donors were chiefly white British, with a greater number of females, and clonal diversity was perhaps underestimated. Seropositive AZD1222 recipients at baseline numbered only 5 to 7. Recipients of two AZD1222 doses showed rising Spike-specific TCR breadth and depth.

In the case of this clone: Antigen specificity is unknown.

Method: immunoSEQ multiplex PCR; TCRdb's copy keeps in-frame clones and lacks some. This sample carries over 120,000 clones, with 2% to 2.5% going to the ten biggest clones. The V gene lost 0 bases and the J gene lost 0 bases, with 9 bases spanning the gap. CDR3 length: 16 residues. Germline lookup yields CDR1 ENHRY and CDR2 SYGVKD. The sample was peripheral blood. This rearrangement joins TRBV10-3 to TRBJ1-3; no clear D gene. The TCR originated in an adult in good health. This CDR3 is CAISESIRVSGNTIYF. Here the CDR3 DNA reads TGTGCCATCAGTGAGTCGATAAGAGTCTCTGGAAACACCATATATTTT.